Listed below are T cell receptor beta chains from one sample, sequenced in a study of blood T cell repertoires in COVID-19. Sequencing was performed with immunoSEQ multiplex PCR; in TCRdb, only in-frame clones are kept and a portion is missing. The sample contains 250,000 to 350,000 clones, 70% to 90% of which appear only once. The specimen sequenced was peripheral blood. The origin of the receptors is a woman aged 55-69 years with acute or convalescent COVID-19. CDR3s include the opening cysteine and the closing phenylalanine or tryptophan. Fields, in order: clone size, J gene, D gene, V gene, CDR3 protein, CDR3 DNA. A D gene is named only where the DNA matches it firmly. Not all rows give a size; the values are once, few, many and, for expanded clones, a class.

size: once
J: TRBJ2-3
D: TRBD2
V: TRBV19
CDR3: CASSIAASGGRIDTQYF
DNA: TGTGCCAGTAGTATAGCGGCTAGCGGGGGGCGGATAGATACGCAGTATTTT

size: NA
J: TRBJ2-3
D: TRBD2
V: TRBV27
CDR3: CASSPHSGRRGADTQYF
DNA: TGTGCCAGCAGTCCTCATAGCGGGAGAAGGGGGGCAGATACGCAGTATTTT

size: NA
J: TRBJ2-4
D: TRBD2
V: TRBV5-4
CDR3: CASSGGAAGGPGGKNIQYF
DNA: TGTGCCAGCAGCGGGGGGGCCGCGGGAGGGCCAGGGGGCAAAAACATTCAGTACTTC

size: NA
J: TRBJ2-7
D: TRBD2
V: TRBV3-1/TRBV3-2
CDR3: CASSHAGGMFYEQYF
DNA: TGTGCCAGCAGCCACGCGGGAGGGATGTTCTACGAGCAGTACTTC

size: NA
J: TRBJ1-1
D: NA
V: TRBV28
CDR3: CASSFRANTEAFF
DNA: TGTGCCAGCAGTTTCCGCGCTAACACTGAAGCTTTCTTT

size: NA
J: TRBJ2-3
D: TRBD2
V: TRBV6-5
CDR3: CASSYTAGGGADTQYF
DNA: TGTGCCAGCAGTTACACGGCGGGCGGGGGGGCGGATACGCAGTATTTT

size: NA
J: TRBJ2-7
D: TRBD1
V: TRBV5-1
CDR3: CASSLQGAAYEQYF
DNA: TGCGCCAGCAGCTTACAGGGGGCTGCCTACGAGCAGTACTTC

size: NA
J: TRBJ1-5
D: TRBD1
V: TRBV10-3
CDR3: CAISERRDRAPHF
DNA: TGTGCCATCAGTGAGAGGCGGGACAGGGCTCCCCATTTT

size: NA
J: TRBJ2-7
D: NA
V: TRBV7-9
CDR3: CASSLTGFYEQYF
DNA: TGTGCCAGCAGCTTGACAGGATTCTACGAGCAGTACTTC

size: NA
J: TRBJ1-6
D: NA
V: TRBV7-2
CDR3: CASSFPGGGSYNSPLHF
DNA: TGTGCCAGCAGCTTCCCGGGGGGAGGCTCCTATAATTCACCCCTCCACTTT

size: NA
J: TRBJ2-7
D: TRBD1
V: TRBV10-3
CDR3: CAINSGGKDEQYF
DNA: TGTGCCATCAACTCAGGGGGCAAGGACGAGCAGTACTTC

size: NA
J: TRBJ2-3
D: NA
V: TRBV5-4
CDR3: CASSLAISSGPRTDTQYF
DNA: TGTGCCAGCAGCTTGGCCATATCGTCCGGTCCGCGCACAGATACGCAGTATTTT

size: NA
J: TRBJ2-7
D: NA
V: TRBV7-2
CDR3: CASSLLPDATYEQYF
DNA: TGTGCCAGCAGCTTATTACCCGATGCTACCTACGAGCAGTACTTC

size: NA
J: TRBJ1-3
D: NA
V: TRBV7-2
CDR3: CASSLVRSSGNTIYF
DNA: TGTGCCAGCAGCTTAGTGAGGAGCTCTGGAAACACCATATATTTT

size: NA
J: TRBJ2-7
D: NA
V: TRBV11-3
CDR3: CASSLRGGHEQYF
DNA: TGTGCCAGCAGCTTAAGAGGGGGACACGAGCAGTACTTC

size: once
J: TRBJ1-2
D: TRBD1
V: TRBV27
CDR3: CASSMGQVGYGYTF
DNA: TGTGCCAGCAGTATGGGACAGGTTGGCTATGGCTACACCTTC

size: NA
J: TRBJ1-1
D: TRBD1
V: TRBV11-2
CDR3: CASSTRQGPMNTEAFF
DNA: TGTGCCAGCAGCACTCGACAGGGCCCCATGAACACTGAAGCTTTCTTT

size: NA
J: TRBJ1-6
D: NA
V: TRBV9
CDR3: CASSVDHGGLPLHF
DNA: TGTGCCAGCAGCGTAGACCACGGCGGCTTACCCCTCCACTTT

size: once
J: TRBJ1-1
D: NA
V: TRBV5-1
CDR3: CASSLGAQGGTEAFF
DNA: TGCGCCAGCAGCTTGGGAGCCCAGGGTGGCACTGAAGCTTTCTTT

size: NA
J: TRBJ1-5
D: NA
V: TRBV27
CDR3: CASSSGQHSNQPQHF
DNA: TGTGCCAGCAGTTCCGGACAGCATAGCAATCAGCCCCAGCATTTT

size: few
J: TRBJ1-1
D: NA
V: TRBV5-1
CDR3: CASSSDKMNTEAFF
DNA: TGCGCCAGCAGCTCCGACAAGATGAACACTGAAGCTTTCTTT

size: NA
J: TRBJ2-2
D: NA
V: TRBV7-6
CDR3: CASSLAGAENTGELFF
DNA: TGTGCCAGCAGCTTAGCAGGGGCGGAAAACACCGGGGAGCTGTTTTTT

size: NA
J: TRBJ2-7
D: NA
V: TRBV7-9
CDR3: CASSSSAGNYYEQYF
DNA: TGTGCCAGCAGCTCGTCGGCAGGAAATTACTACGAGCAGTACTTC

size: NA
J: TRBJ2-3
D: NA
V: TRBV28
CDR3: CASSYPKDREEGDTQYF
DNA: TGTGCCAGCAGTTATCCTAAAGACAGGGAGGAAGGGGATACGCAGTATTTT

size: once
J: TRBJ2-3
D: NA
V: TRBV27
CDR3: CASSLKGEYPDTQYF
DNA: TGTGCCAGCAGTTTGAAGGGGGAGTACCCAGATACGCAGTATTTT

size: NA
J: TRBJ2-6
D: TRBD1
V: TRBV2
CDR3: CASSDRTGVPSANVLTF
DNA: TGTGCCAGCAGTGACCGGACAGGGGTCCCATCGGCCAACGTCCTGACTTTC

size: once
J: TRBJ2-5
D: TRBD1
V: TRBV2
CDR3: CASSDRTGVETQYF
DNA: TGTGCCAGCAGTGACCGGACAGGCGTAGAGACCCAGTACTTC

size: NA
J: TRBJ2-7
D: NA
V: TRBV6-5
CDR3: CASGTGPSYEQYF
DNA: TGTGCCAGCGGCACAGGGCCCTCCTACGAGCAGTACTTC

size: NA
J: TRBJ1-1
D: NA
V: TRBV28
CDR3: CASSSAGEAFF
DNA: TGTGCCAGCAGTTCGGCGGGTGAAGCTTTCTTT

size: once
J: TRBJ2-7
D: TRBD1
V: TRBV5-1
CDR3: CASSLVAGGSYEQYF
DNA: TGCGCCAGCAGCTTGGTTGCAGGGGGCTCCTACGAGCAGTACTTC

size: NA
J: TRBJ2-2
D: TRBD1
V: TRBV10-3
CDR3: CAIRGQGAGDTGELFF
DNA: TGTGCCATCAGGGGACAGGGGGCCGGGGACACCGGGGAGCTGTTTTTT

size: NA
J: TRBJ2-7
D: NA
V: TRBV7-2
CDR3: CASSPMAYEQYF
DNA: TGTGCCAGCAGCCCTATGGCCTACGAGCAGTACTTC

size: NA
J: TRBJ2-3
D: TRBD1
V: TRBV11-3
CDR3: CASSITGTGSSTDTQYF
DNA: TGTGCCAGCAGCATTACCGGGACAGGGTCAAGCACAGATACGCAGTATTTT

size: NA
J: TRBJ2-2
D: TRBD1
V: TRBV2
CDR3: CASSVTGADTGELFF
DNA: TGTGCCAGCAGTGTCACAGGGGCGGACACCGGGGAGCTGTTTTTT

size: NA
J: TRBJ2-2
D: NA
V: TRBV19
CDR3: CASSIGIAELSEGELFF
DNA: TGTGCCAGTAGTATCGGGATAGCGGAGCTTTCAGAGGGGGAGCTGTTTTTT

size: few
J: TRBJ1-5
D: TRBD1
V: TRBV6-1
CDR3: CASSERGQAQPQHF
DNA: TGTGCCAGCAGTGAGAGGGGACAGGCCCAGCCCCAGCATTTT